These 3 T cell receptor beta chains share one sample of origin, sequenced in a study of cytomegalovirus exposure and HLA in healthy donors. This table comes from immunoSEQ multiplex PCR, and its TCRdb copy is limited to in-frame clones, with some not included. The profile shows over 200,000 clones, 88% of them singletons. Sequenced input: PBMCs. Receptor source: a young woman in good health and CMV-seronegative.

This clone was recorded a few times. The chain joins TRBV7-9 to TRBJ2-5; no definite D call. This CDR3 contains 14 residues. The V gene's germline CDR1 is SEHNR and CDR2 FQNEAQ (reference sequence). Between the trimmed V and J ends, which lost 0 bases and 0 bases, there was a span of 5 bases. CDR3 DNA: TGTGCCAGCAGCTTAGCTTCCTACCAAGAGACCCAGTACTTC. Its protein product is CASSLASYQETQYF.

J is TRBJ1-1 and V is TRBV19, with 8 bases matching TRBD1. CDR1 and CDR2 from the germline V gene are LNHDA and SQIVND (reference sequence). This CDR3 is 14 amino acids long. The trim removed 3 bases at V and 8 bases at J, leaving 8 bases unmatched. CDR3 amino acids: CASSIGQGYDEAFF. In nucleotides, the CDR3 is TGTGCCAGTAGTATCGGACAGGGATACGACGAAGCTTTCTTT.

This chain uses TRBV4-1 with TRBJ2-7, with D tentatively TRBD2 (5 bases). CDR3 length equals 14 residues. Deletions cut 0 bases from V and 2 bases from J, with 8 bases between. Germline V gene data show CDR1 as MGHRA and CDR2 as YSYEKL. In DNA, the CDR3 is TGCGCCAGCAGCCAAGACGAGGGCCCCTACGAGCAGTACTTC. Amino acid sequence: CASSQDEGPYEQYF.